The 20 T cell receptor beta chains in this list originate from one sample, sequenced in a study of cytotoxic CD8 clonotypes in ibrutinib-treated CLL. Assay used: immunoSEQ multiplex PCR; TCRdb lists only in-frame clones, some missing. The table has 160,000 or so clones, 88% seen once. The specimen was PBMCs, collected at disease progression, from a patient treated with ibrutinib. Receptors originate from a human donor with chronic lymphocytic leukemia.

The table lists this clone with a count of one. This chain joins TRBV7-6 and TRBJ2-2; 10 positions match TRBD2. The V gene end was trimmed by 6 bases and the J gene end by 8 bases; junction bases not matched to a gene: 9. CDR1 is SGHVS, CDR2 FNYEAQ, per germline. There are 15 residues in the CDR3. The CDR3: CASRLSGRAPGELFF. In DNA form, the CDR3 reads TGTGCCAGCAGACTCAGCGGGAGGGCCCCGGGGGAGCTGTTTTTT.

CDR3 sequence reads: CASSGGRTGLGYTF. The DNA of the CDR3 is TGTGCCAGCAGTGGGGGTAGGACTGGGCTTGGCTACACCTTC. The genes are TRBV2 and TRBJ1-2; D call uncertain. Trimming stripped 4 bases from V and 7 bases from J, with 16 bases between. Germline CDR1 is SNHLY and CDR2 is FYNNEI. This CDR3 is 14 amino acids long.

The V and J genes are TRBV6-6 and TRBJ2-1; D gene uncertain. Trimming removed 8 bases from V and 2 bases from J, with 16 bases in between. This CDR3 comprises 15 residues. Germline values: CDR1 MNHNY, CDR2 SVGAGI (reference sequence). CDR3 nucleotide sequence: TGTGCCAGCTCCCTTGGCGGCCAACCCTACAATGAGCAGTTCTTC. Its protein is CASSLGGQPYNEQFF.

For the CDR3, the DNA is TGTGCCAGCAGCGGGCGGGAGCCGGGAGACGAGCAGTACTTC. Translating gives CASSGREPGDEQYF. The V and J genes are TRBV27 and TRBJ2-7; 7 positions match TRBD2. Germline V CDR1 and CDR2: MNHEY, SMNVEV (reference sequence). The V gene end was trimmed by 6 bases and the J gene end by 5 bases; junction bases not matched to a gene: 10. The CDR3 consists of 14 residues.

This chain joins TRBV21-1 and TRBJ2-2; the table's TRBD1 call for D was not verified on the DNA. TRBV21-1 is deemed a pseudogene. The CDR3 sequence is 23 residues long. CDR3 sequence: CASSKFQFQRLTGIRYDTGELFF. CDR3 sequence (DNA): TGTGCCAGCAGCAAATTCCAGTTTCAGAGACTGACAGGGATCCGGTACGACACCGGGGAGCTGTTTTTT.

The chain recombines TRBV5-1 with TRBJ1-5; D not resolved. Between the trimmed V and J ends, which lost 3 bases and 4 bases, there was a span of 14 bases. This CDR3 is built from 15 residues. Germline assignment: CDR1 SGHRS and CDR2 YFSETQ. The CDR3 loop is CASSSMGGINQPQHF. CDR3 DNA sequence: TGCGCCAGCAGCTCGATGGGAGGGATTAATCAGCCCCAGCATTTT.

The chain is built from TRBV6-1 and TRBJ2-5; D is ambiguous. The CDR3 is made up of 12 amino acids. Trimming cost V 2 bases and J 6 bases, with 7 bases left between them. In germline, CDR1 is MNHNS, CDR2 SASEGT. DNA of the CDR3: TGTGCCAGCAGTGAACTCGTCCAGACCCAGTACTTC. This sequence encodes CASSELVQTQYF.

The chain carries TRBV19 and TRBJ1-5; 8 nucleotides align to TRBD1. This CDR3 has 14 amino acids. CDR1 and CDR2 from the germline V gene are LNHDA and SQIVND (reference sequence). V gave up 6 bases and J gave up 2 bases; unmatched junction bases: 3. CDR3 coding DNA: TGTGCCAGTAGCTCGACAGGGGGCAATCAGCCCCAGCATTTT. This encodes CASSSTGGNQPQHF.

The chain recombines TRBV28 with TRBJ2-6; D gene ambiguous. Germline V gene sequence: CDR1 MDHEN, CDR2 SYDVKM. The CDR3 has 13 residues. The V gene lost 6 bases and the J gene lost 4 bases, with 7 bases spanning the gap. The CDR3 DNA is TGTGCCAGCAGGGGCTCCGGGGCCAACGTCCTGACTTTC. It encodes CASRGSGANVLTF.

The chain uses TRBV5-1 and TRBJ2-3; D is tentatively TRBD1 or TRBD2 (5 bases each). Trimming took off 0 bases at V and 3 bases at J, with 8 bases between the two ends. This CDR3 is 14 amino acids long. CDR1 is SGHRS and CDR2 is YFSETQ in the germline V gene. CDR3 nucleotide sequence: TGCGCCAGCAGCTTGGCGGGACGAACAGATACGCAGTATTTT. Translating it yields CASSLAGRTDTQYF.

This chain uses TRBV19 with TRBJ2-7, with 9 positions matching TRBD1. V trimming: 4 bases; J trimming: 9 bases; junction bases outside the gene matches: 13. The CDR3 consists of 15 residues. From germline, CDR1 is LNHDA and CDR2 SQIVND (reference sequence). CDR3 sequence (DNA): TGTGCCAGTAGTAAGGGACAGGGAGGCTACGAAGGGCAGTACTTC. This gives the protein CASSKGQGGYEGQYF.

Here the CDR3 DNA reads TGTGCCAGCTCACCGTTTCGAGTTGAAAGGGAGGTTTCGGAAGGCTACACCTTC. This encodes CASSPFRVEREVSEGYTF. The chain couples TRBV18 to TRBJ1-2, with D hard to call. Trimming removed 3 bases from V and 8 bases from J, with 28 bases in between. CDR3 size: 18 residues. CDR1 KGHSH and CDR2 LQKENI come from the germline V gene.

The chain links TRBV9 to TRBJ1-3; a weak D match, TRBD1 (6 bases). This CDR3 is built from 16 residues. Trimming cost V 3 bases and J 0 bases, with 13 bases left between them. Germline loops: CDR1 SGDLS, CDR2 YYNGEE. Here the CDR3 reads CASSERGRSSGNTIYF. CDR3 bases: TGTGCCAGCAGCGAGAGGGGGAGAAGCTCTGGAAACACCATATATTTT.

The chain combines TRBV18 with TRBJ2-7; no firm D call. The CDR3 covers 14 residues. The V and J ends lost 1 base and 6 bases respectively, with 13 bases between them. The germline gives CDR1 KGHSH, CDR2 LQKENI. Here the CDR3 reads CASSPLETAGEQYF. The CDR3 region has the DNA TGTGCCAGCTCACCACTCGAAACCGCCGGCGAGCAGTACTTC.

This clone was picked up one time. The DNA of the CDR3 is TGTGCCACCAGCAGAGATAGGCAGCGGGAGAGGTTTTATAATGAGCAGTTCTTC. Protein product: CATSRDRQRERFYNEQFF. The gene calls are TRBV15 and TRBJ2-1, with 8 nucleotides matching TRBD2. Unmatched junction bases numbered 14, after V lost 0 bases and J lost 7 bases. Germline CDR1 and CDR2: LNHNV and YYDKDF (reference sequence). The CDR3 has 18 residues.

The chain combines TRBV19 with TRBJ1-5; TRBD1 aligns across 10 bases. V lost 6 bases and J lost 2; bases outside the gene matches: 7. The CDR3 contains 16 residues. CDR1 is LNHDA, CDR2 SQIVND, per germline (reference sequence). The chain's CDR3 is CASSRQGAGGNQPQHF. CDR3 coding DNA: TGTGCCAGTAGCCGACAGGGGGCGGGCGGCAATCAGCCCCAGCATTTT.

The chain uses TRBV19 and TRBJ2-7; weak D call: TRBD1 (5 bases). CDR1 LNHDA and CDR2 SQIVND come from the germline V gene (reference sequence). The CDR3 spans 15 residues. Trimming took 2 bases from V and 3 from J, leaving 14 bases between them. The CDR3 spells CASSILPGYLYEQYF. In DNA form, the CDR3 reads TGTGCCAGTAGTATACTGCCAGGGTACCTCTACGAGCAGTACTTC. Together with reference TRBV19 and TRBJ2-7, the CDR3 gives the full variable domain: DGGITQSPKYLFRKEGQNVTLSCEQNLNHDAMYWYRQDPGQGLRLIYYSQIVNDFQKGDIAEGYSVSREKKESFPLTVTSAQKNPTAFYLCASSILPGYLYEQYFGPGTRLTVT.

This clone was seen once. The V and J genes are TRBV7-2 and TRBJ1-5, with no clear D. CDR3 size: 14 residues. Germline loops: CDR1 SGHTA, CDR2 FQGNSA. The ends were cut back, 5 bases at V and 0 bases at J, with 8 bases in the middle. The CDR3 DNA is TGTGCCAGCAGCGTCCAAGATAGCAATCAGCCCCAGCATTTT. Residues: CASSVQDSNQPQHF.

The chain recombines TRBV7-3 with TRBJ2-1; 8 positions agree with TRBD2. The V and J ends lost 2 bases and 6 bases, in that order; junction bases with no gene match: 15. Per germline, CDR1 SGHTA and CDR2 FQGTGA. The CDR3 is 18 residues long. The CDR3 sequence is CASSLRSGTLNGVNEQFF. CDR3 bases: TGTGCCAGCAGCTTACGTAGCGGGACCCTCAATGGGGTCAATGAGCAGTTCTTC.

V gene TRBV2 combines with J gene TRBJ2-1; D unclear. The CDR3 sequence is 14 residues long. V shed 6 bases and J shed 7 bases, with 16 bases lying between them. CDR1 and CDR2 from the germline V gene are SNHLY and FYNNEI. The CDR3 loop reads CASSTGLEENEQFF. The CDR3 DNA reads as TGTGCCAGCAGCACGGGTCTAGAAGAAAATGAGCAGTTCTTC.